The sequence of this T cell receptor (beta chain) was determined in a study of T cells in Graves' hyperthyroidism and ophthalmopathy. CDR3 length: 14 amino acids. Per germline, CDR1 SGHTS and CDR2 YDEGEE. Deletions cut 1 base from V and 6 bases from J, with 13 bases between. TCR beta CDR3 regions were amplified from RNA transcripts. TCR CDR3 regions were first amplified by RT-PCR with HTBI primers. TCRdb passed the multiplex PCR reads through MiXCR, listing each CDR3 protein once. This table holds about half a million distinct CDR3 sequences, around 20% found once. This clonotype turned up a few times.

This clonotype was sampled from a man in his late teens or twenties with Graves' hyperthyroidism. Material for sequencing was blood. The rearrangement uses TRBV5-8 and TRBJ2-5; either TRBD1 or TRBD2 may fit D (5 bases each). The CDR3 reads CASSLNLGVQTQYF. For the CDR3, the DNA is TGTGCCAGCAGCTTGAACTTGGGGGTGCAGACCCAGTACTTC.